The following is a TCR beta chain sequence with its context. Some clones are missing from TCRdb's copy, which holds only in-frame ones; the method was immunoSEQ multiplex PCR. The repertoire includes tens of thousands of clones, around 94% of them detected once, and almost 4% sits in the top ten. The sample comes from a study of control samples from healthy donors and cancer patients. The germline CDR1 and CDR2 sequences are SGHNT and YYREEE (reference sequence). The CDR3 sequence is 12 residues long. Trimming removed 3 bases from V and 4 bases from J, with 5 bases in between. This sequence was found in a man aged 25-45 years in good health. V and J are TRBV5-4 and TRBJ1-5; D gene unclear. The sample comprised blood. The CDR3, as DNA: TGTGCCAGCAGCTCCCAGAATCAGCCCCAGCATTTT. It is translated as CASSSQNQPQHF. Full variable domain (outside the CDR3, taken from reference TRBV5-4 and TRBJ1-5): ETGVTQSPTHLIKTRGQQVTLRCSSQSGHNTVSWYQQALGQGPQFIFQYYREEENGRGNFPPRFSGLQFPNYSSELNVNALELDDSALYLCASSSQNQPQHFGDGTRLSIL.